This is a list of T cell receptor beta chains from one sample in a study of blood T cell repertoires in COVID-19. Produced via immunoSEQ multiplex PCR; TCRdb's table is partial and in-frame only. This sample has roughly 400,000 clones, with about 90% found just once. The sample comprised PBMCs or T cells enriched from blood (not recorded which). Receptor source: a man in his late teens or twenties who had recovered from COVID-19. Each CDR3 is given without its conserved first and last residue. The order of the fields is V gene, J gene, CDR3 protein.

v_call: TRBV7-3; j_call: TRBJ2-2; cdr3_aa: ASSSPAGGHAGELF
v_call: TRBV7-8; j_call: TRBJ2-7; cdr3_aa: ASDPGGPYEQY
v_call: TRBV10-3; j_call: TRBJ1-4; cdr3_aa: AIGQGNEKLF
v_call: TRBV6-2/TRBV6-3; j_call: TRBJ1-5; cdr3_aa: ASSYGAGYQPQH
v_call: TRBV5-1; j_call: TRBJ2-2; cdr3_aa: ASSRPRGELF
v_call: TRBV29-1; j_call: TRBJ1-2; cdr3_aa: SVTLDRSHYGYT
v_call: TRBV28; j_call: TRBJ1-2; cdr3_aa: ASGTGGEGYT
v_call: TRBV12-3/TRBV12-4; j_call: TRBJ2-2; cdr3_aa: ASRLSPGELF
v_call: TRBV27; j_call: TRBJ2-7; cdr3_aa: ASSLSGSVPYEQY
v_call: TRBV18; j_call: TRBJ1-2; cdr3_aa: ASSPSADSGYGYT
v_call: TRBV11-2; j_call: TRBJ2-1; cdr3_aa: ASSLEGASSYNEQF
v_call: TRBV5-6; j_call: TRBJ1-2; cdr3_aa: ASSLDNNYGYT
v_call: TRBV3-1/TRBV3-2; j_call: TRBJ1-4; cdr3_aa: ASSQGTGSNEKLF
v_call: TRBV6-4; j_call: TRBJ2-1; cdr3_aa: ASSVRTTMSRQF
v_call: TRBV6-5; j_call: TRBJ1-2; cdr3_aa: ASTQDDSYGYT
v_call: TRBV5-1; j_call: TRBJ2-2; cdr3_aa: ASRGLASGGTGELF
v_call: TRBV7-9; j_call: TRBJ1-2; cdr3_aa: ASSLDPRQDYGYT
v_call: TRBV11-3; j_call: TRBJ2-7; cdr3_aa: ASSLDHGRCSYEQY
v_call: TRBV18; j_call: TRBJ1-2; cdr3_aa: ASSPGQSNGYT
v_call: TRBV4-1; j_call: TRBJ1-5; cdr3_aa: ASSQGQDSNQPQH
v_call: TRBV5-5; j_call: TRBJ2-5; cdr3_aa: ASSTGLAGREAQY
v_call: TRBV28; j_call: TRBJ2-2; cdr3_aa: ASGWAYTGELF
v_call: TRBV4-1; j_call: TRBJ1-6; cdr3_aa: ASSQDISVSPLH
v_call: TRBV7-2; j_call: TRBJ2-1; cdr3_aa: ASSLSSLAGGPEQF
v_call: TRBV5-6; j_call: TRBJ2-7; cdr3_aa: ASSLSHGGSYEQY
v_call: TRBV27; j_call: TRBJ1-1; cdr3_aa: ASSLGGVNTEAF
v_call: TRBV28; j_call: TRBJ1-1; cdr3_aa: AADTGTANTEAF
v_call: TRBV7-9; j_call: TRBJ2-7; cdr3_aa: ASSLQSYEQY
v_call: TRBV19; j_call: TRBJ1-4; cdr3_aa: ASSTPSGVTNEKLF
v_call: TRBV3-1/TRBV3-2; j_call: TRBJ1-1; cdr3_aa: ASSQDSGTEAF
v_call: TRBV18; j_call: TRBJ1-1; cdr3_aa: ASSPEQAVNTEAF
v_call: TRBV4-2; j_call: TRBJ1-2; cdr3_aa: ASSQEAGLSRVYGYT
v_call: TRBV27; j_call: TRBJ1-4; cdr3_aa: ASNHVPGSGDVEKLF
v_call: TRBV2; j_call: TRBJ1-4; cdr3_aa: ASMRASTNEKLF
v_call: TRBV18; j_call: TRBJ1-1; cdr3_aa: ASSPMRSDLEAF
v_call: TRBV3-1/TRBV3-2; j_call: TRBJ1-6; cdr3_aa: ASSPAGGSPLH
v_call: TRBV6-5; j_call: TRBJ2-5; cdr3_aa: ASSYLTEVGETQY
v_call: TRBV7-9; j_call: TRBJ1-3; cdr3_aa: ASSLVPPQSSGNTIY
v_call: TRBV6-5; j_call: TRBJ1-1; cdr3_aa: ASDAVPSGEAF
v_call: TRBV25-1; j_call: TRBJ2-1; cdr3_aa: ASAGRSYNEQF
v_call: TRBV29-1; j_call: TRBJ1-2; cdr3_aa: SVRQGNYGYT
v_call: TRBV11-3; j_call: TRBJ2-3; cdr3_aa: ASSLGIAGPSTDTQY
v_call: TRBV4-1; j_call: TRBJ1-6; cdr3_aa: ASSQGGLGASPLH
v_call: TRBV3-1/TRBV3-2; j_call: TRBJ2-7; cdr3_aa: ASSQVNGEQY
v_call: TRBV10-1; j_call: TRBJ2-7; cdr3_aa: ASSPFRGSYEQY
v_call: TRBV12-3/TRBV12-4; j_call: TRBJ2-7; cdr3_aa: ASTRTSGGQQY
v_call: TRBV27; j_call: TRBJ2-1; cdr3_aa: ASSFGGTPRWQF
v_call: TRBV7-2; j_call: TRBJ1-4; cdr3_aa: ASSLTANEKLF
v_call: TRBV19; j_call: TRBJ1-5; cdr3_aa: ASSIVGRDQPQH
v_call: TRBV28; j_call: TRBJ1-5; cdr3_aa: ASSLTTADIRPQH